The 24 T cell receptor beta chains presented below share a single source sample, sequenced in a study of T cells in Graves' hyperthyroidism and ophthalmopathy. Amplification targeted TCR beta CDR3 regions from RNA transcripts. First-round RT-PCR of the TCR CDR3 relied on the HTBI primer set. TCRdb re-called the multiplex PCR reads with MiXCR, one entry per CDR3 protein. The sample lists around 400,000 distinct CDR3 sequences, more than 20% occurring once. Specimen: blood. These receptors all come from a middle-aged man with Graves' hyperthyroidism.

The rearrangement uses TRBV7-9 and TRBJ2-1, with TRBD2 matching 8 bases. Germline values: CDR1 SEHNR, CDR2 FQNEAQ (reference sequence). The CDR3 runs 16 residues. The V gene end was trimmed by 5 bases and the J gene end by 6 bases; junction bases not matched to a gene: 12. The CDR3 DNA reads as TGTGCCAGCAGCGCGTCCCTAGCGGGTGGACGCAATGAGCAGTTCTTC. It translates to CASSASLAGGRNEQFF. The full variable domain, completed using reference TRBV7-9 and TRBJ2-1, is DTGVSQNPRHKITKRGQNVTFRCDPISEHNRLYWYRQTLGQGPEFLTYFQNEAQLEKSRLLSDRFSAERPKGSFSTLEIQRTEQGDSAMYLCASSASLAGGRNEQFFGPGTRLTVL.

The rearrangement uses TRBV2 and TRBJ2-7; 9 bases match TRBD2. The junction had 22 bases not matched to a gene; V was cut back by 11 bases and J by 2 bases. Germline V lookup: CDR1 SNHLY, CDR2 FYNNEI. This CDR3 is 18 amino acids long. This CDR3 reads CASLWGLLAGRTTYEQYF. In DNA, the CDR3 is TGTGCCTCCCTTTGGGGGCTGCTAGCGGGACGAACGACCTACGAGCAGTACTTC.

This clonotype turned up a few times. The J gene is TRBJ2-1, the V gene TRBV7-3; 10 bases agree with TRBD2. Germline CDR1 and CDR2: SGHTA and FQGTGA. The CDR3 spans 14 residues. J lost 8 bases, V lost 6 bases, and 7 bases had no gene match. In DNA form, the CDR3 reads TGTGCCAGCAGGTTGAGCGGGAGGGCCGATGAGCAGTTCTTC. As protein: CASRLSGRADEQFF.

The J gene is TRBJ2-1, the V gene TRBV19, with 9 bases fitting TRBD2. J lost 0 bases, V lost 4 bases, and 7 bases had no gene match. CDR1 is LNHDA and CDR2 is SQIVND in the germline V gene (reference sequence). The CDR3 spans 17 residues. CDR3 nucleotides: TGTGCCAGTAGTAACCGACTAGCGGCCAGCTCCTACAATGAGCAGTTCTTC. This encodes CASSNRLAASSYNEQFF.

This clonotype showed up many times. The rearrangement links TRBV27 to TRBJ2-1, with 10 positions matching TRBD2. This CDR3 spans 15 amino acids. V was pared by 3 bases and J by 7 bases, with 6 bases of the junction left unmatched. Germline CDR1 MNHEY, CDR2 SMNVEV (reference sequence). The CDR3 DNA is TGTGCCAGCAGTTTCCCTAGCGGGAGTGGTAATGAGCAGTTCTTC. Amino acid sequence: CASSFPSGSGNEQFF.

This clonotype was detected only a few times. The gene calls are TRBV29-1 and TRBJ2-1; D perhaps matches TRBD1 (5 bases). V gave up 0 bases and J gave up 3 bases, with 12 bases separating them. The length of the CDR3 is 15 residues. Germline V CDR1 and CDR2: SQVTM, ANQGSEA. CDR3 residues: CSVEDGQGIYNEQFF. In DNA, the CDR3 is TGCAGCGTTGAAGACGGCCAGGGCATCTACAATGAGCAGTTCTTC.

The rearrangement links TRBV2 to TRBJ1-3; perhaps TRBD1 as D (5 bases). Per the germline V gene, CDR1 is SNHLY and CDR2 is FYNNEI. This CDR3 spans 15 amino acids. V dropped 2 bases and J dropped 0 bases, with 8 bases sitting between them. The CDR3 is CASSELTVSGNTIYF. The CDR3 DNA reads TGTGCCAGCAGTGAATTGACAGTCTCTGGAAACACCATATATTTT. Together with reference TRBV2 and TRBJ1-3, the CDR3 gives the full variable domain: EPEVTQTPSHQVTQMGQEVILRCVPISNHLYFYWYRQILGQKVEFLVSFYNNEISEKSEIFDDQFSVERPDGSNFTLKIRSTKLEDSAMYFCASSELTVSGNTIYFGEGSWLTVV.

In this sample, this clonotype turned up many times. The chain has TRBV6-2 or TRBV6-3 and TRBJ2-1, with TRBD1 as a possible D gene (6 bases). This CDR3 is built from 18 residues. Per germline, CDR1 MNHEY and CDR2 SVGEGT. V lost 4 bases to trimming and J lost 8 bases, with 27 bases between them. DNA of the CDR3: TGTGCCAGCAGTTCAGCCCTGGGGACGGAACAGTGGGGGCATGAGCAGTTCTTC. It is translated as CASSSALGTEQWGHEQFF.

V is TRBV28 and J is TRBJ2-5; 7 positions match TRBD2. CDR3 size: 15 residues. Trimming at V came to 10 bases and at J to 5 bases, leaving 16 bases not matched to a gene. Germline V gives CDR1 MDHEN, CDR2 SYDVKM. The CDR3 loop is CATQRGGAGDETQYF. The CDR3 region has the DNA TGTGCCACTCAAAGGGGAGGGGCCGGGGACGAGACCCAGTACTTC.

The rearrangement joins TRBV24-1 to TRBJ2-5, with TRBD2 as a possible D gene (6 bases). V lost 5 bases, J lost 2 bases, and 14 bases lay in between. CDR1 and CDR2 (germline): KGHDR, SFDVKD. The CDR3 runs to 15 residues. The CDR3 loop is CATSGEVAKQETQYF. CDR3 bases: TGTGCCACCAGTGGGGAGGTGGCCAAACAAGAGACCCAGTACTTC.

This clonotype has just a few counts. CDR3 sequence (DNA): TGTGCCAGCAGCGTGTCTCTACTAGCGGGACGGGATGAGCAGTTCTTC. Residues: CASSVSLLAGRDEQFF. The chain recombines TRBV9 with TRBJ2-1; 10 nucleotides agree with TRBD2. From germline, CDR1 is SGDLS and CDR2 YYNGEE. V was pared by 2 bases and J by 8 bases, with 10 bases of the junction left unmatched. This CDR3 comprises 16 residues. Combining the CDR3 with reference TRBV9 and TRBJ2-1 gives the whole variable domain DSGVTQTPKHLITATGQRVTLRCSPRSGDLSVYWYQQSLDQGLQFLIQYYNGEERAKGNILERFSAQQFPDLHSELNLSSLELGDSALYFCASSVSLLAGRDEQFFGPGTRLTVL.

This clonotype was counted a few times. V gene TRBV5-1 combines with J gene TRBJ2-5; D is uncertain. Germline V gene data show CDR1 as SGHRS and CDR2 as YFSETQ. CDR3 length: 13 amino acids. Trimming removed 5 bases at V and 2 bases at J, with 10 bases between. The CDR3 loop reads CASRKDGQETQYF. In DNA form, the CDR3 reads TGCGCCAGCAGGAAGGACGGGCAAGAGACCCAGTACTTC.

This CDR3 reads CASSTDPVAGGNEQFF. DNA for the CDR3: TGTGCCAGCAGCACTGATCCGGTGGCGGGAGGCAATGAGCAGTTCTTC. The genes are TRBV5-5 and TRBJ2-1; 8 positions match TRBD2. Germline-derived CDR1 and CDR2 are SGHKS and YYEKEE (reference sequence). V lost 4 bases to trimming and J lost 6 bases; unmatched junction nucleotides: 12. The CDR3 is 16 residues long. Together with reference TRBV5-5 and TRBJ2-1, the CDR3 gives the full variable domain: DAGVTQSPTHLIKTRGQQVTLRCSPISGHKSVSWYQQVLGQGPQFIFQYYEKEERGRGNFPDRFSARQFPNYSSELNVNALLLGDSALYLCASSTDPVAGGNEQFFGPGTRLTVL.

Concerning this clonotype itself: Relative to the germline gene, one junction end is altered; a read error may explain this. The CDR3 bases are TGTGCCGGCAGTACCTCGCCGGGTAACTATGGCTACACCTTC. Translating gives CAGSTSPGNYGYTF. The gene calls are TRBV6-1 and TRBJ1-2, with D uncertain. The CDR3 is 14 residues long. CDR1 and CDR2 from the germline V gene are MNHNS and SASEGT.

This clonotype came up many times. The rearrangement links TRBV11-2 to TRBJ2-3; D call uncertain. The CDR3 spans 14 residues. CDR1 and CDR2 from the germline V gene are SGHAT and FQNNGV. Trimming pared 3 bases from V and 4 bases from J, leaving 11 bases between. CDR3 DNA sequence: TGTGCCAGCAGCTTGTATCAGGCGGCAGATACGCAGTATTTT. Residues: CASSLYQAADTQYF.

This clonotype was seen more than once but under ten times. The CDR3 nucleotides are TGTGCCAGCAGCCCCGACCGTTTCGGGAACACCGGGGAGCTGTTTTTT. Translating it yields CASSPDRFGNTGELFF. J is TRBJ2-2 and V is TRBV6-2 or TRBV6-3; D gene uncertain. Germline V gene data show CDR1 as MNHEY and CDR2 as SVGEGT. CDR3 length equals 16 residues. Deletions cut 6 bases from V and 1 base from J, with 15 bases between.

This clonotype appeared a few times. The rearrangement joins TRBV6-1 to TRBJ1-1; TRBD1 might be the D (5 bases). The CDR3 covers 15 residues. The germline V gene encodes CDR1 MNHNS and CDR2 SASEGT. V was shortened by 1 base and J by 0 bases, with 9 bases between the two germline ends. The CDR3 DNA follows: TGTGCCAGCAGTGAAGAGGGGCCCCTGAACACTGAAGCTTTCTTT. Its protein is CASSEEGPLNTEAFF.

This clonotype was counted a few times. J is TRBJ1-2 and V is TRBV11-3; D not certain. V dropped 1 base and J dropped 0 bases, with 12 bases sitting between them. This CDR3 contains 16 residues. CDR1 and CDR2 from the germline V gene are SGHNT and YENEEA. In nucleotides, the CDR3 is TGTGCCAGCAGCTTAGGTCCAGGACTAACTAACTATGGCTACACCTTC. Protein: CASSLGPGLTNYGYTF.

This clonotype has more than one count but fewer than ten. The J gene is TRBJ1-2, the V gene TRBV11-1; the D is unclear. The V gene lost 5 bases and the J gene lost 3 bases, with 10 bases spanning the gap. The CDR3 is made up of 13 amino acids. Germline assignment: CDR1 SGHAT and CDR2 FQDESV (reference sequence). The CDR3 loop is CASSQREDYGYTF. As DNA, the CDR3 is TGTGCCAGCAGCCAACGGGAAGACTATGGCTACACCTTC.

The CDR3, as DNA: TGTGCCAGCAGTTCGCGGAGGACAGGGAAAAATTCACCCCTCCACTTT. Translating gives CASSSRRTGKNSPLHF. The rearrangement links TRBV6-5 to TRBJ1-6, with 8 bases aligning to TRBD1. The CDR3 extends over 16 amino acids. CDR1 is MNHEY and CDR2 is SVGAGI in the germline V gene. V shed 4 bases and J 7 bases; nucleotides not matched to a gene: 9.

The genes are TRBV2 and TRBJ1-2, with D unresolved. The CDR3 runs 13 residues. V was trimmed by 3 bases and J by 8 bases, leaving 13 bases between them. Germline V gives CDR1 SNHLY, CDR2 FYNNEI. The CDR3 region has the DNA TGTGCCAGCAGTGAGAGTCGGCGGTACGGCTACACCTTC. Its translation is CASSESRRYGYTF.

The chain employs TRBV10-3 and TRBJ1-2; a possible D gene is TRBD1 (5 bases). The CDR3 runs to 15 residues. CDR1 and CDR2 from the germline V gene are ENHRY and SYGVKD. V was pared by 0 bases and J by 4 bases, with 12 bases between. DNA of the CDR3: TGTGCCATCAGTGAGTCGTTCCAGGGAAGCTATGGCTACACCTTC. This translates into CAISESFQGSYGYTF.

This clonotype was found many times. CDR3 bases: TGTGCCAGCAGCGAACAGGGGTTGTTGAACACTGAAGCTTTCTTT. This codes for CASSEQGLLNTEAFF. This sequence joins TRBV5-6 and TRBJ1-1; the match to TRBD1 covers 7 bases. There are 15 residues in the CDR3. Losses at the gene ends were 4 bases for V and 0 bases for J; bases not matched to a gene: 6. From germline, CDR1 is SGHDT and CDR2 YYEEEE. Full variable domain (outside the CDR3, taken from reference TRBV5-6 and TRBJ1-1): DAGVTQSPTHLIKTRGQQVTLRCSPKSGHDTVSWYQQALGQGPQFIFQYYEEEERQRGNFPDRFSGHQFPNYSSELNVNALLLGDSALYLCASSEQGLLNTEAFFGQGTRLTVV.

This chain links TRBV5-1 with TRBJ2-7, with 9 bases fitting TRBD1. J lost 5 bases, V lost 3 bases, and 6 bases had no gene match. Germline V gene sequence: CDR1 SGHRS, CDR2 YFSETQ. The CDR3 loop spans 14 amino acids. Here the CDR3 DNA reads TGCGCCAGCAGCTCGACAGGGGGGTCCCACGAGCAGTACTTC. This encodes CASSSTGGSHEQYF.